This is a list of T cell receptor beta chains from one sample in a study of T cell responses to AZD1222 COVID-19 vaccine. Data came from immunoSEQ multiplex PCR; TCRdb stores just in-frame clones and leaves some out. The sample has 130,000 to 150,000 clones, about 93% seen once. The sequencing used peripheral blood, collected on day 0 of MenACWY control vaccination. These receptors all come from an adult in good health. Both conserved end residues are part of each CDR3. D genes are given only for firm matches. Clone size is given for some rows only: seen once, a few or many times, or a class if the clone is expanded.

size: .
V: TRBV3-1/TRBV3-2
D: TRBD1
J: TRBJ1-3
CDR3: CASSQRTGENTIYF
DNA: TGTGCCAGCAGCCAACGGACAGGGGAAAACACCATATATTTT

size: .
V: TRBV7-6
D: .
J: TRBJ1-2
CDR3: CASSLTGPYGYTF
DNA: TGTGCCAGCAGCCTGACAGGCCCCTATGGCTACACCTTC

size: .
V: TRBV11-3
D: .
J: TRBJ2-7
CDR3: CASSPDGGTFEQYF
DNA: TGTGCCAGCAGCCCCGACGGGGGCACATTCGAGCAGTACTTC

size: .
V: TRBV27
D: TRBD1
J: TRBJ2-2
CDR3: CASSGRDRSPGELFF
DNA: TGTGCCAGCAGTGGCCGGGACAGGAGCCCCGGGGAGCTGTTTTTT

size: .
V: TRBV19
D: .
J: TRBJ1-1
CDR3: CASSIGENTEAFF
DNA: TGTGCCAGTAGTATCGGAGAGAACACTGAAGCTTTCTTT

size: .
V: TRBV2
D: .
J: TRBJ1-1
CDR3: CASNLGSGGLKNTEAFF
DNA: TGTGCCAGCAACTTAGGTTCGGGGGGCCTAAAGAACACTGAAGCTTTCTTT

size: .
V: TRBV4-2
D: .
J: TRBJ1-1
CDR3: CASSQDREKNTEAFF
DNA: TGTGCCAGCAGCCAAGACAGGGAAAAGAACACTGAAGCTTTCTTT

size: .
V: TRBV7-9
D: .
J: TRBJ1-5
CDR3: CASSLEGGQPQHF
DNA: TGTGCCAGCAGCTTAGAGGGCGGGCAGCCCCAGCATTTT

size: .
V: TRBV6-5
D: .
J: TRBJ2-1
CDR3: CASSYGSLSSYNEQFF
DNA: TGTGCCAGCAGTTACGGGTCCCTTAGCTCCTACAATGAGCAGTTCTTC

size: .
V: TRBV6-6
D: .
J: TRBJ1-5
CDR3: CASSYMEVGQPQHF
DNA: TGTGCCAGCAGTTACATGGAAGTCGGTCAGCCCCAGCATTTT

size: .
V: TRBV6-2/TRBV6-3
D: .
J: TRBJ1-2
CDR3: CASSTSPDTDYGYTF
DNA: TGTGCCAGCAGTACCTCCCCAGACACTGACTATGGCTACACCTTC

size: .
V: TRBV3-1/TRBV3-2
D: TRBD2
J: TRBJ2-2
CDR3: CASSLEGLVGTGELFF
DNA: TGTGCCAGCAGCCTCGAGGGACTAGTTGGTACCGGGGAGCTGTTTTTT

size: .
V: TRBV5-8
D: .
J: TRBJ2-7
CDR3: CASSLQADYEQYF
DNA: TGTGCCAGCAGCTTGCAGGCAGACTACGAGCAGTACTTC

size: .
V: TRBV3-1/TRBV3-2
D: .
J: TRBJ1-1
CDR3: CASSQDEVSEAFF
DNA: TGTGCCAGCAGCCAAGATGAGGTGTCTGAAGCTTTCTTT

size: .
V: TRBV5-1
D: .
J: TRBJ2-2
CDR3: CASSLGQNTGELFF
DNA: TGCGCCAGCAGCTTGGGACAGAACACCGGGGAGCTGTTTTTT

size: .
V: TRBV11-3
D: TRBD1
J: TRBJ2-1
CDR3: CASSLGGQGRNEQFF
DNA: TGTGCCAGCAGCTTAGGGGGACAGGGTCGGAATGAGCAGTTCTTC

size: few
V: TRBV6-5
D: TRBD1
J: TRBJ2-7
CDR3: CASSSADRGYEQYF
DNA: TGTGCCAGCAGTTCCGCGGACAGGGGATACGAGCAGTACTTC

size: .
V: TRBV19
D: TRBD2
J: TRBJ2-1
CDR3: CASSQLAISYNEQFF
DNA: TGTGCCAGTAGTCAACTAGCGATCTCCTACAATGAGCAGTTCTTC

size: .
V: TRBV18
D: TRBD1
J: TRBJ2-7
CDR3: CASTHRGLRYEQYF
DNA: TGTGCCAGCACACACAGGGGGCTTAGATACGAGCAGTACTTC

size: .
V: TRBV7-6
D: .
J: TRBJ1-5
CDR3: CASSTEEGDWGQPQHF
DNA: TGTGCCAGCAGCACCGAGGAAGGGGATTGGGGTCAGCCCCAGCATTTT

size: many
V: TRBV7-3
D: .
J: TRBJ2-3
CDR3: CASSPPGRTDTQYF
DNA: TGTGCCAGCAGCCCCCCGGGTCGCACAGATACGCAGTATTTT

size: .
V: TRBV25-1
D: TRBD2
J: TRBJ2-7
CDR3: CASSVGGDPYEQYF
DNA: TGTGCCAGTTCCGTCGGGGGGGACCCCTACGAGCAGTACTTC

size: .
V: TRBV7-9
D: TRBD2
J: TRBJ2-1
CDR3: CASSPGTSGYNEQFF
DNA: TGTGCCAGCAGCCCCGGGACTAGCGGGTACAATGAGCAGTTCTTC

size: .
V: TRBV11-3
D: .
J: TRBJ2-5
CDR3: CASSLEGGPGTQYF
DNA: TGTGCCAGCAGCTTAGAGGGCGGCCCCGGGACCCAGTACTTC

size: .
V: TRBV24-1
D: TRBD2
J: TRBJ2-2
CDR3: CATKSGGNTGELFF
DNA: TGTGCCACCAAGAGCGGGGGTAACACCGGGGAGCTGTTTTTT

size: .
V: TRBV6-4
D: .
J: TRBJ2-3
CDR3: CASSEDAVPDTQYF
DNA: TGTGCCAGCAGTGAAGACGCGGTACCAGATACGCAGTATTTT

size: once
V: TRBV19
D: .
J: TRBJ2-7
CDR3: CASSTNAGPLSEQYF
DNA: TGTGCCAGTAGTACGAATGCAGGGCCTCTGAGCGAGCAGTACTTC

size: .
V: TRBV7-2
D: .
J: TRBJ2-1
CDR3: CASSLNPTSSYNEQFF
DNA: TGTGCCAGCAGCTTAAACCCGACGAGCTCCTACAATGAGCAGTTCTTC

size: once
V: TRBV12-3/TRBV12-4
D: .
J: TRBJ1-1
CDR3: CASSLFGAGEAFF
DNA: TGTGCCAGCAGTTTGTTTGGGGCCGGTGAAGCTTTCTTT

size: .
V: TRBV3-1/TRBV3-2
D: .
J: TRBJ1-1
CDR3: CASSQADTEAFF
DNA: TGTGCCAGCAGCCAAGCGGACACTGAAGCTTTCTTT

size: .
V: TRBV7-9
D: .
J: TRBJ1-1
CDR3: CASSLVQDVKAFF
DNA: TGTGCCAGCAGCTTAGTTCAGGACGTAAAAGCTTTCTTT

size: .
V: TRBV6-2/TRBV6-3
D: .
J: TRBJ2-5
CDR3: CASSYSQRVQETQYF
DNA: TGTGCCAGCAGTTATTCCCAAAGGGTCCAAGAGACCCAGTACTTC

size: .
V: TRBV5-1
D: .
J: TRBJ1-6
CDR3: CASSSGVARPYNSPLHF
DNA: TGCGCCAGCAGCTCCGGGGTCGCCAGGCCCTATAATTCACCCCTCCACTTT

size: .
V: TRBV7-9
D: TRBD2
J: TRBJ2-7
CDR3: CASSFSGSSTEQYF
DNA: TGTGCCAGCAGCTTTAGCGGGAGCTCTACGGAGCAGTACTTC

size: .
V: TRBV7-2
D: .
J: TRBJ2-7
CDR3: CASSSVFGSYEQYF
DNA: TGTGCCAGCAGCTCCGTTTTTGGGTCCTACGAGCAGTACTTC

size: .
V: TRBV4-1
D: .
J: TRBJ1-2
CDR3: CASSQDPGVNYGYTF
DNA: TGCGCCAGCAGCCAAGATCCGGGGGTTAACTATGGCTACACCTTC

size: .
V: TRBV4-2
D: .
J: TRBJ1-5
CDR3: CASSQDGNQPQHF
DNA: TGTGCCAGCAGCCAAGATGGCAATCAGCCCCAGCATTTT

size: .
V: TRBV11-2
D: .
J: TRBJ2-2
CDR3: CASSLEALNTGELFF
DNA: TGTGCCAGCAGCTTAGAGGCCTTAAACACCGGGGAGCTGTTTTTT